This TCR beta chain was captured by sequencing in a study of OX40 agonist ivuxolimab in advanced cancers. General study findings and limits: Nonresponders included some who also had low normalized T-cell clonal expansion.

Some clones are missing from TCRdb's copy, which holds only in-frame ones; the method was immunoSEQ multiplex PCR. The sample carries over 30,000 clones, about 93% recorded once. To note about this clone: The antigen remains unidentified.

The V gene's germline CDR1 is MNHNS and CDR2 SASEGT. The CDR3 consists of 13 residues. Unmatched junction bases numbered 6, after V lost 6 bases and J lost 6 bases. The rearrangement joins TRBV6-1 to TRBJ2-7; 9 positions match TRBD1. This clonotype was sampled from an adult with an advanced solid tumor such as melanoma, head and neck, liver or kidney cancer. Material: CD4+ or CD8+ T cells sorted from blood, obtained in a trial of the OX40 agonist ivuxolimab. The CDR3 coding sequence is TGTGCCAGCAGCGAAAACAGGGGGCTCGAGCAGTACTTC. Protein product: CASSENRGLEQYF.